Each of the 32 T cell receptor beta chains below was sequenced from the same sample in a study of blood T cells in healthy people across ages. With a J-beta primer mix and a sample-barcoded 5' primer, a second PCR ran about 7 to 12 cycles. TCRdb reprocessed the 5' RACE reads via MiXCR and lists one record per CDR3 protein. The profile shows roughly 1,300,000 distinct CDR3 sequences, 45% to 70% of them singletons. The material sequenced was blood. Every receptor here comes from a man aged 18-30 years in good health.

The chain employs TRBV12-3 or TRBV12-4 and TRBJ1-1; D gene uncertain. There are 18 residues in the CDR3. V shed 1 base and J shed 3 bases, with 21 bases lying between them. The CDR3 is CASSLEGRAQPRHTEAFF. The DNA of the CDR3 is TGTGCCAGCAGTTTAGAAGGTCGGGCCCAACCCCGGCACACTGAAGCTTTCTTT.

The V call is TRBV28, the J call TRBJ2-5; TRBD1 agrees at 9 bases. This CDR3 is 11 amino acids long. V shed 3 bases, J shed 11 bases, and the junction held 1 base outside the gene matches. Germline-derived CDR1 and CDR2 are MDHEN and SYDVKM. DNA of the CDR3: TGTGCCAGCAGTTTCGGACAGGGGCAGTACTTC. It is translated as CASSFGQGQYF.

The table lists this clonotype with a few counts. In DNA form, the CDR3 reads TGTGCCAGCAGAACCGTGTCGGAAGACACTGAAGCTTTCTTT. Its translation: CASRTVSEDTEAFF. The rearrangement uses TRBV6-5 and TRBJ1-1; no definite D call. CDR1 is MNHEY and CDR2 is SVGAGI in the germline V gene. V was cut by 6 bases and J by 3 bases, with 14 bases left in between. This CDR3 spans 14 amino acids.

This clonotype appeared once. V is TRBV4-1 and J is TRBJ1-1; a possible D gene is TRBD1 (5 bases). The CDR3 sequence is 16 residues long. Germline V gene sequence: CDR1 MGHRA, CDR2 YSYEKL. V was clipped by 1 base and J by 3 bases, with 15 bases between them. DNA of the CDR3: TGCGCCAGCAGCCAAGTAGGAGGGAGGGGCTACACTGAAGCTTTCTTT. It codes for CASSQVGGRGYTEAFF.

This clonotype was counted a few times. This chain connects TRBV6-5 to TRBJ2-3; maybe TRBD1 (5 bases). Trimming took 0 bases from V and 4 from J, leaving 8 bases between them. CDR3 size: 14 residues. Germline-derived CDR1 and CDR2 are MNHEY and SVGAGI. In DNA, the CDR3 is TGTGCCAGCAGTTACTCGTCAGGGCCAGATACGCAGTATTTT. This gives the protein CASSYSSGPDTQYF.

The chain carries TRBV29-1 and TRBJ2-1; 12 bases are shared with TRBD1. Trimming at V came to 2 bases and at J to 8 bases, leaving 4 bases not matched to a gene. Germline V gene lookup returns CDR1 SQVTM and CDR2 ANQGSEA. CDR3 size: 14 residues. The CDR3 sequence: CSVEPGTGGDEQFF. In DNA form, the CDR3 reads TGCAGCGTTGAACCTGGGACAGGGGGCGATGAGCAGTTCTTC.

The chain links TRBV4-2 to TRBJ1-2; D remains ambiguous. Germline loops: CDR1 LGHNA, CDR2 YNFKEQ. Trimming left V 0 bases short and J 0 bases short, with 8 bases between. The CDR3 spans 15 residues. CDR3 in amino acids: CASSQECRANYGYTF. The CDR3 bases are TGTGCCAGCAGCCAAGAATGTAGGGCTAACTATGGCTACACCTTC.

This sequence joins TRBV5-6 and TRBJ2-3; 10 positions agree with TRBD1. Trimming at V came to 4 bases and at J to 4 bases, leaving 12 bases not matched to a gene. CDR1 SGHDT and CDR2 YYEEEE come from the germline V gene. The CDR3 consists of 17 residues. The CDR3 DNA follows: TGTGCCAGCAGCACCGCAGGACAGGGGGTGGAAGCAGATACGCAGTATTTT. This codes for CASSTAGQGVEADTQYF. Full variable domain (remainder filled in from reference TRBV5-6 and TRBJ2-3): DAGVTQSPTHLIKTRGQQVTLRCSPKSGHDTVSWYQQALGQGPQFIFQYYEEEERQRGNFPDRFSGHQFPNYSSELNVNALLLGDSALYLCASSTAGQGVEADTQYFGPGTRLTVL.

As to this clonotype: A much bigger clone sits one base away, suggesting this may be a read error. This rearrangement joins TRBV7-6 to TRBJ2-7; 9 nucleotides match TRBD2. The CDR3 contains 13 residues. After removal of 10 bases from V and 0 bases from J, the junction contained 4 bases not matched to a gene. Germline V gene lookup returns CDR1 SGHVS and CDR2 FNYEAQ. CDR3 bases: TGTGCCACCCAGACTAGCGGCTCCTACGAGCAGTACTTC. Protein: CATQTSGSYEQYF. Filled out from reference TRBV7-6 and TRBJ2-7, the complete variable domain reads GAGVSQSPRYKVTKRGQDVALRCDPISGHVSLYWYRQALGQGPEFLTYFNYEAQQDKSGLPNDRFSAERPEGSISTLTIQRTEQRDSAMYRCATQTSGSYEQYFGPGTRLTVT.

The chain joins TRBV28 to TRBJ2-7; D might be TRBD2 (7 bases). V gave up 2 bases and J gave up 5 bases, with 25 bases separating them. Per germline, CDR1 MDHEN and CDR2 SYDVKM. The CDR3 totals 18 residues. The CDR3 spells CASSLPLVGSGGLDEQYF. Here the CDR3 DNA reads TGTGCCAGCAGTTTACCTCTCGTAGGGTCGGGGGGCCTGGACGAGCAGTACTTC. The variable domain in full, completed from reference TRBV28 and TRBJ2-7, reads DVKVTQSSRYLVKRTGEKVFLECVQDMDHENMFWYRQDPGLGLRLIYFSYDVKMKEKGDIPEGYSVSREKKERFSLILESASTNQTSMYLCASSLPLVGSGGLDEQYFGPGTRLTVT.

The chain links TRBV20-1 to TRBJ2-7; D may be TRBD2 (5 bases). CDR3 length: 15 residues. The V gene's germline CDR1 is DFQATT and CDR2 SNEGSKA (reference sequence). V lost 0 bases, J lost 2 bases, and 14 bases lay in between. CDR3 amino acids: CSARDLSSWAYEQYF. CDR3 in DNA: TGCAGTGCTAGAGATTTGTCTAGCTGGGCCTACGAGCAGTACTTC.

The chain carries TRBV4-2 and TRBJ2-1, with TRBD2 matching over 8 bases. This CDR3 is 13 amino acids long. CDR1 is LGHNA, CDR2 YNFKEQ, per germline. The V gene end was trimmed by 4 bases and the J gene end by 13 bases; junction bases not matched to a gene: 9. DNA of the CDR3: TGTGCCAGCAGCCCAGCGGGGGAAGAGACCCAGTTCTTC. Its protein product is CASSPAGEETQFF.

The genes are TRBV20-1 and TRBJ1-2, with D possibly matching TRBD1 (6 bases). CDR1 and CDR2 (germline): DFQATT, SNEGSKA (reference sequence). The germline V and J ends were trimmed by 3 bases and 3 bases, with 23 bases remaining between them. The CDR3 sequence is 17 residues long. CDR3 DNA sequence: TGCAGTGCTAGCATTAACCCCGCGACAGGTTCTTACTATGGCTACACCTTC. The encoded protein is CSASINPATGSYYGYTF.

This clonotype came up a few times. This chain uses TRBV4-3 with TRBJ2-5; D might be TRBD2 (6 bases). This CDR3 has 14 amino acids. CDR1 and CDR2 (germline): LGHNA, YSLEER. The V gene lost 5 bases and the J gene lost 4 bases, with 14 bases spanning the gap. The CDR3 protein is CASSSWLGGETQYF. CDR3 coding DNA: TGCGCCAGCAGCAGCTGGCTGGGGGGAGAGACCCAGTACTTC.

The chain links TRBV5-1 to TRBJ2-7; D possibly matches TRBD1 or TRBD2 (6 bases each). The ends were cut back, 0 bases at V and 7 bases at J, with 17 bases in the middle. The CDR3 loop spans 15 amino acids. Germline V gives CDR1 SGHRS, CDR2 YFSETQ. The DNA for the CDR3 is TGCGCCAGCAGCTTGGAAGTGACTAGGGACAATGAGCAGTACTTC. Translated, it gives CASSLEVTRDNEQYF. Looking up the rest from reference TRBV5-1 and TRBJ2-7 gives the full variable domain: KAGVTQTPRYLIKTRGQQVTLSCSPISGHRSVSWYQQTPGQGLQFLFEYFSETQRNKGNFPGRFSGRQFSNSRSEMNVSTLELGDSALYLCASSLEVTRDNEQYFGPGTRLTVT.

The chain carries TRBV27 and TRBJ2-7, with 9 bases matching TRBD1. The germline V gene encodes CDR1 MNHEY and CDR2 SMNVEV (reference sequence). The V and J ends lost 7 bases and 5 bases, in that order; junction bases with no gene match: 12. The CDR3 is made up of 15 amino acids. The DNA for the CDR3 is TGTGCCAGCATCAGATTGGGGACAGGGACCCACGAGCAGTACTTC. Protein: CASIRLGTGTHEQYF.

A word on this clonotype: A much larger clone differs from this one at a single base, so this may be a read error. The V gene is TRBV4-2, the J gene TRBJ2-1; 15 nucleotides line up with TRBD2. CDR3 length: 15 amino acids. CDR1 and CDR2 (germline): LGHNA, YNFKEQ. This CDR3 is CASSQGLAGGNGQFF. The CDR3 DNA reads TGTGCCAGCAGCCAGGGACTAGCGGGGGGAAATGGGCAGTTCTTC.

The chain couples TRBV4-2 to TRBJ2-5; D is unresolved. With 0 bases removed from V and 2 bases from J, the gap between germline ends came to 7 bases. The CDR3 length is 14 residues. The V gene's germline CDR1 is LGHNA and CDR2 YNFKEQ. The CDR3 DNA reads TGTGCCAGCAGCCAAGACCAGATGCAAGAGACCCAGTACTTC. Amino acids: CASSQDQMQETQYF.

This chain connects TRBV28 to TRBJ2-4; a possible D gene is TRBD1 (5 bases). The better agreement between TRBJ2-7 and the DNA end casts doubt on the J call. The CDR3 contains 13 residues. From germline, CDR1 is MDHEN and CDR2 SYDVKM. The CDR3 sequence is CAVVSRVSYEQYF. The DNA for the CDR3 is TGTGCCGTCGTATCCAGGGTTTCCTACGAGCAGTACTTC.

This clonotype came up a few times. The CDR3 bases are TGTGCCAGCAGCCCGTCTTGGGACAGGGCTCATTACGAGCAGTACTTC. Encoded protein: CASSPSWDRAHYEQYF. The chain recombines TRBV27 with TRBJ2-5; 9 bases line up with TRBD1. The J call is in doubt because the DNA end fits TRBJ2-7 better. In germline, CDR1 is MNHEY, CDR2 SMNVEV (reference sequence). CDR3 length: 16 residues.

The chain is built from TRBV28 and TRBJ2-6; no firm D call. V was pared by 3 bases and J by 2 bases, with 8 bases between. CDR1 MDHEN and CDR2 SYDVKM come from the germline V gene. The CDR3 is 15 amino acids. The CDR3 coding sequence is TGTGCCAGCAGTTTTCAGGAAGCTGGGGCCAACGTCCTGACTTTC. It codes for CASSFQEAGANVLTF.

Here the CDR3 reads CASSQALVGDADTQYF. In DNA, the CDR3 is TGCGCCAGCAGCCAAGCGCTAGTGGGAGACGCAGATACGCAGTATTTT. V is TRBV4-1 and J is TRBJ2-3, with D maybe TRBD2 (5 bases). The V gene's germline CDR1 is MGHRA and CDR2 YSYEKL. The length of the CDR3 is 16 residues. Trimming stripped 1 base from V and 4 bases from J, with 15 bases between.

This chain uses TRBV6-5 with TRBJ1-3; D not certain. The V end was cut by 6 bases, the J end by 4 bases, with 13 bases between. Germline CDR1 reads MNHEY; CDR2 reads SVGAGI. This CDR3 has 14 amino acids. CDR3 bases: TGTGCCAGCAGCCGCCAGGCTGGGGGAAACACCATATATTTT. As protein: CASSRQAGGNTIYF.

This chain joins TRBV7-2 and TRBJ2-7, with a tentative D call TRBD2 (5 bases). Between the trimmed V and J ends, which lost 2 bases and 1 base, there was a span of 9 bases. Looked up from germline, CDR1 is SGHTA and CDR2 is FQGNSA. This CDR3 region has 14 residues. The CDR3 DNA is TGTGCCAGCAGCTTACAGCGGCTTTCCTACGAGCAGTACTTC. Protein sequence: CASSLQRLSYEQYF.

The V and J genes are TRBV10-3 and TRBJ2-6; D perhaps matches TRBD2 (6 bases). CDR1 ENHRY and CDR2 SYGVKD come from the germline V gene. The CDR3 sequence is 13 residues long. V was pared by 10 bases and J by 2 bases, with 9 bases between. The CDR3 nucleotides are TGTGCCACGGAGGGCCCTGGGGCCAACGTCCTGACTTTC. Translating gives CATEGPGANVLTF.

This clonotype was counted between two and nine times. J is TRBJ2-3 and V is TRBV3-1; D is unresolved. The CDR3 covers 15 residues. V lost 0 bases and J lost 5, with 12 bases in between. Germline V gene lookup returns CDR1 LGHDT and CDR2 YNNKEL (reference sequence). The CDR3 spells CASSQDQTIRDTQYF. In DNA, the CDR3 is TGTGCCAGCAGCCAAGATCAGACCATAAGAGATACGCAGTATTTT.

The chain has TRBV29-1 and TRBJ1-1; maybe TRBD1 (6 bases). Trimming took 1 base from V and 10 from J, leaving 13 bases between them. CDR3 length: 12 amino acids. Germline CDR1 and CDR2: SQVTM and ANQGSEA. The CDR3 region has the DNA TGCAGCGTTGAAGCGTTCCCAGGGGTAGCTTTCTTT. Protein: CSVEAFPGVAFF.

The genes are TRBV10-3 and TRBJ2-7, with 11 positions matching TRBD2. J lost 4 bases, V lost 9 bases, and 17 bases had no gene match. The CDR3 covers 17 residues. Looked up from germline, CDR1 is ENHRY and CDR2 is SYGVKD. CDR3 DNA sequence: TGTGCCATTTGTGAGTCCGGGACTAGCGGAGAGGGGTACGAGCAGTACTTC. It translates to CAICESGTSGEGYEQYF.

J is TRBJ1-6 and V is TRBV20-1; 7 positions match TRBD1. Germline CDR1 is DFQATT and CDR2 is SNEGSKA (reference sequence). There are 15 residues in the CDR3. Losses at the gene ends were 0 bases for V and 7 bases for J; bases not matched to a gene: 6. The CDR3 spells CSARERQGWNSPLHF. The CDR3 DNA sequence: TGCAGTGCTAGAGAGAGACAGGGTTGGAATTCACCCCTCCACTTT.

This clonotype was seen a handful of times. The chain links TRBV20-1 to TRBJ1-5; 7 bases agree with TRBD1. Germline V gene sequence: CDR1 DFQATT, CDR2 SNEGSKA (reference sequence). Germline trimming cut 5 bases from V and 4 bases from J; bases unmatched to any gene: 2. The CDR3 is made up of 12 amino acids. The CDR3: CSAQTGNQPQHF. CDR3 nucleotide sequence: TGCAGTGCTCAGACAGGGAATCAGCCCCAGCATTTT.

This clonotype was observed a few times. V gene TRBV2 combines with J gene TRBJ2-7; D possibly corresponds to TRBD1 (6 bases). Trimming left V 8 bases short and J 1 base short, with 12 bases between. The germline CDR1 and CDR2 sequences are SNHLY and FYNNEI. CDR3 length: 13 residues. The CDR3 protein is CASYRDTSYEQYF. The CDR3 region has the DNA TGTGCCAGCTATCGGGACACGTCCTACGAGCAGTACTTC.

The V gene is TRBV6-5, the J gene TRBJ2-4, with 7 positions matching TRBD2. V gave up 6 bases and J gave up 3 bases; unmatched junction bases: 11. The germline V gene encodes CDR1 MNHEY and CDR2 SVGAGI. The CDR3 covers 16 residues. The CDR3 region has the DNA TGTGCCAGCAGCCAAATAGGGGCGGGGGTCAAAAACATTCAGTACTTC. The encoded protein is CASSQIGAGVKNIQYF.